The next 24 T cell receptor beta chains were all read from a single sample in a study of blood T cell repertoires in COVID-19. The data were produced by immunoSEQ multiplex PCR, yet TCRdb's version contains in-frame clones alone and is incomplete. The sample carries 350,000 to 500,000 clones, about 88% recorded once. Sequenced: PBMCs or T cells enriched from blood (not recorded which). The receptor set was obtained from a woman aged 18-29 years who had been exposed to COVID-19.

Points on this clone: Other DNA sequences in the sample encode the same CDR3. The gene calls are TRBV10-3 and TRBJ1-1; 7 bases align to TRBD1. Germline values: CDR1 ENHRY, CDR2 SYGVKD. The trim removed 0 bases at V and 1 base at J, leaving 2 bases unmatched. The CDR3 totals 15 residues. CDR3 in amino acids: CAISESDRTNTEAFF. CDR3 bases: TGTGCCATCAGTGAGTCGGACAGGACGAACACTGAAGCTTTCTTT.

The genes are TRBV7-6 and TRBJ1-2, with D perhaps TRBD1 (5 bases). Germline CDR1 SGHVS, CDR2 FNYEAQ. The V gene lost 1 base and the J gene lost 4 bases, with 13 bases spanning the gap. The CDR3 is made up of 15 amino acids. In DNA form, the CDR3 reads TGTGCCAGCAGCTTAGGGGCAGGGAGGGGCTATGGCTACACCTTC. Translation: CASSLGAGRGYGYTF.

The J gene is TRBJ2-3, the V gene TRBV27; D might be TRBD2 (6 bases). There are 14 residues in the CDR3. Germline CDR1 is MNHEY and CDR2 is SMNVEV (reference sequence). Trimming cost V 3 bases and J 0 bases, with 7 bases left between them. In DNA, the CDR3 is TGTGCCAGCAGTTTTGGGGGGAGCACAGATACGCAGTATTTT. Its translation is CASSFGGSTDTQYF.

V gene TRBV28 combines with J gene TRBJ1-5; no firm D call. V was cut by 3 bases and J by 6 bases, with 6 bases left in between. Germline V CDR1 and CDR2: MDHEN, SYDVKM. CDR3 length: 12 amino acids. The CDR3 DNA reads as TGTGCCAGCAGTTTGACTCTTCAGCCCCAGCATTTT. Amino acids: CASSLTLQPQHF.

This chain joins TRBV7-2 and TRBJ1-1; weak D call: TRBD1 (6 bases). The CDR3 has 13 amino acids. V was clipped by 5 bases and J by 10 bases, with 17 bases between them. Germline-derived CDR1 and CDR2 are SGHTA and FQGNSA. DNA for the CDR3: TGTGCCAGCAGCCCCGGTGCAGGGGACCGAGCTTTCTTT. This encodes CASSPGAGDRAFF.

The chain links TRBV11-2 to TRBJ1-5; 11 nucleotides match TRBD1. CDR3 length: 16 residues. Germline CDR1 reads SGHAT; CDR2 reads FQNNGV. V dropped 5 bases and J dropped 5; count of bases not matched to a gene: 8. CDR3 nucleotides: TGTGCCAGCAGCGCCCACCGGGACAGGGGGGATCAGCCCCAGCATTTT. Protein: CASSAHRDRGDQPQHF.

V is TRBV29-1 and J is TRBJ2-3, with unresolved D. The CDR3 contains 13 residues. Germline V CDR1 and CDR2: SQVTM, ANQGSEA. Between the trimmed V and J ends, which lost 3 bases and 0 bases, there was a span of 7 bases. The CDR3 sequence is CSVEGSSTDTQYF. The DNA for the CDR3 is TGCAGCGTTGAGGGTAGCAGCACAGATACGCAGTATTTT.

J is TRBJ2-2 and V is TRBV6-2 or TRBV6-3, with 13 bases identical to TRBD2. CDR1 MNHEY and CDR2 SVGEGT come from the germline V gene. The V segment lost 3 bases and the J segment 4 bases; nucleotides outside the gene matches: 5. This CDR3 contains 17 residues. The CDR3 region has the DNA TGTGCCAGCAGTTATGCGACTAGCGGGGGGCCCACCGGGGAGCTGTTTTTT. Translated, it gives CASSYATSGGPTGELFF.

The gene calls are TRBV2 and TRBJ2-7; TRBD1 agrees at 10 bases. The CDR3 consists of 16 residues. The germline V gene encodes CDR1 SNHLY and CDR2 FYNNEI. V lost 6 bases, J lost 0 bases, and 8 bases stayed unmatched. The CDR3 sequence: CASRTPGTGASYEQYF. CDR3 in DNA: TGTGCCAGCAGAACCCCCGGGACAGGGGCCTCCTACGAGCAGTACTTC.

A note on this clone: Other DNA variants within this sample encode the same CDR3. The chain uses TRBV19 and TRBJ2-2, with a weak D call TRBD1 (5 bases). CDR1 and CDR2 (germline): LNHDA, SQIVND (reference sequence). V was clipped by 5 bases and J by 3 bases, with 10 bases between them. This CDR3 has 14 amino acids. CDR3 nucleotides: TGTGCCAGTAGTCGGCAGGGTTACACCGGGGAGCTGTTTTTT. This gives the protein CASSRQGYTGELFF.

The chain couples TRBV24-1 to TRBJ2-6; D remains ambiguous. This CDR3 spans 17 amino acids. V lost 4 bases, J lost 4 bases, and 16 bases lay in between. CDR1 is KGHDR and CDR2 is SFDVKD in the germline V gene. The CDR3 is CATSDPSLILGANVLTF. CDR3 DNA sequence: TGTGCCACCAGTGACCCAAGCCTCATTCTCGGGGCCAACGTCCTGACTTTC.

This chain uses TRBV25-1 with TRBJ2-6, with D perhaps TRBD1 (6 bases). CDR3 size: 18 residues. The germline gives CDR1 MGHDK, CDR2 SYGVNS. V lost 6 bases and J lost 0, with 18 bases in between. CDR3 sequence: CASSTGPPGISGANVLTF. CDR3 in DNA: TGTGCCAGCAGCACAGGGCCCCCTGGTATCTCTGGGGCCAACGTCCTGACTTTC.

The chain links TRBV6-5 to TRBJ1-1; D is possibly TRBD1 (5 bases). V dropped 4 bases and J dropped 1 base, with 16 bases sitting between them. The CDR3 length is 16 residues. Germline CDR1 is MNHEY and CDR2 is SVGAGI. The CDR3 protein is CASSSLGTFGNTEAFF. CDR3 in DNA: TGTGCCAGCAGTTCGCTGGGGACTTTCGGGAACACTGAAGCTTTCTTT.

The rearrangement joins TRBV19 to TRBJ2-1; a possible D gene is TRBD2 (6 bases). Between the trimmed V and J ends, which lost 4 bases and 6 bases, there was a span of 13 bases. The CDR3 extends over 14 amino acids. The germline V gene has CDR1 LNHDA and CDR2 SQIVND (reference sequence). CDR3 sequence reads: CASSTPGGFNEQFF. CDR3 nucleotide sequence: TGTGCCAGTAGTACCCCCGGGGGTTTCAATGAGCAGTTCTTC.

The J gene is TRBJ2-2, the V gene TRBV7-2, with TRBD2 matching 10 bases. The CDR3 loop spans 16 amino acids. Unmatched junction bases numbered 4, after V lost 6 bases and J lost 0 bases. Germline loops: CDR1 SGHTA, CDR2 FQGNSA. Written as DNA, the CDR3 is TGTGCCAGCAGTCAGACTAGCGGGTCGAACACCGGGGAGCTGTTTTTT. This gives the protein CASSQTSGSNTGELFF.

The rearrangement joins TRBV28 to TRBJ1-1; possibly TRBD1 for D (6 bases). Trimming took 5 bases from V and 1 from J, leaving 14 bases between them. Per germline, CDR1 MDHEN and CDR2 SYDVKM. The CDR3 consists of 15 residues. CDR3 in DNA: TGTGCCAGCAGTAATAACAGGGCAGAGAACACTGAAGCTTTCTTT. It is translated as CASSNNRAENTEAFF.

The genes are TRBV15 and TRBJ1-2, with D possibly TRBD1 on 5 matching bases. V gave up 6 bases and J gave up 0 bases, with 8 bases separating them. The CDR3 covers 13 residues. The germline CDR1 and CDR2 sequences are LNHNV and YYDKDF (reference sequence). For the CDR3, the DNA is TGTGCCACCAGTAAAGGGGCTAACTATGGCTACACCTTC. It encodes CATSKGANYGYTF. The entire variable domain, with the rest obtained from reference TRBV15 and TRBJ1-2, is as follows: DAMVIQNPRYQVTQFGKPVTLSCSQTLNHNVMYWYQQKSSQAPKLLFHYYDKDFNNEADTPDNFQSRRPNTSFCFLDIRSPGLGDTAMYLCATSKGANYGYTFGSGTRLTVV.

J is TRBJ1-1 and V is TRBV27; no definite D call. This CDR3 has 16 amino acids. Germline CDR1 is MNHEY and CDR2 is SMNVEV (reference sequence). Trimming removed 3 bases from V and 0 bases from J, with 14 bases in between. In DNA, the CDR3 is TGTGCCAGCAGTTTTGGGCACGGGAGCATGAACACTGAAGCTTTCTTT. It specifies CASSFGHGSMNTEAFF.

This sequence joins TRBV9 and TRBJ1-1, with unresolved D. Germline loops: CDR1 SGDLS, CDR2 YYNGEE. The CDR3 length is 14 residues. V lost 4 bases and J 2 bases, leaving 12 bases between the germline ends. CDR3 sequence reads: CASSPRRENTEAFF. The DNA for the CDR3 is TGTGCCAGCAGCCCAAGGAGGGAAAACACTGAAGCTTTCTTT.

The rearrangement uses TRBV2 and TRBJ2-5; 7 positions agree with TRBD2. CDR3 length equals 12 residues. Germline CDR1 SNHLY, CDR2 FYNNEI. Trimming at V came to 8 bases and at J to 5 bases, leaving 5 bases not matched to a gene. CDR3 residues: CASWKGGETQYF. CDR3 sequence (DNA): TGTGCCAGCTGGAAGGGAGGGGAGACCCAGTACTTC.

This clone was observed once. The chain uses TRBV7-2 and TRBJ2-3; D may be TRBD2 (5 bases). This CDR3 comprises 18 residues. In germline, CDR1 is SGHTA, CDR2 FQGNSA. V gave up 2 bases and J gave up 0 bases, with 18 bases separating them. Here the CDR3 reads CASSLCFRHGNSTDTQYF. The CDR3, as DNA: TGTGCCAGCAGCTTATGTTTCAGACACGGGAATAGCACAGATACGCAGTATTTT.

The V call is TRBV10-3, the J call TRBJ1-1, with 7 bases that match TRBD1. Per the germline V gene, CDR1 is ENHRY and CDR2 is SYGVKD. CDR3 length equals 18 residues. V lost 10 bases to trimming and J lost 1 base; unmatched junction nucleotides: 21. Here the CDR3 reads CATSSGDSGWVGNTEAFF. CDR3 DNA sequence: TGTGCCACAAGTTCGGGGGACAGCGGATGGGTTGGGAACACTGAAGCTTTCTTT.

This clone occurred a few times. The genes are TRBV19 and TRBJ1-5; D is unresolved. The CDR3 is made up of 15 amino acids. In germline, CDR1 is LNHDA, CDR2 SQIVND (reference sequence). V lost 3 bases to trimming and J lost 0 bases, with 9 bases between them. Here the CDR3 reads CASSISGNSNQPQHF. The CDR3 DNA follows: TGTGCCAGTAGTATTTCAGGTAATAGCAATCAGCCCCAGCATTTT.

V gene TRBV4-2 combines with J gene TRBJ2-7; tentatively, D is TRBD2 (5 bases). Between the trimmed V and J ends, which lost 3 bases and 7 bases, there was a span of 16 bases. CDR1 and CDR2 from the germline V gene are LGHNA and YNFKEQ. The CDR3 has 14 residues. The CDR3 loop is CASSQDRETREQYF. The CDR3 nucleotides read TGTGCCAGCAGCCAGGATCGGGAAACCAGGGAGCAGTACTTC.